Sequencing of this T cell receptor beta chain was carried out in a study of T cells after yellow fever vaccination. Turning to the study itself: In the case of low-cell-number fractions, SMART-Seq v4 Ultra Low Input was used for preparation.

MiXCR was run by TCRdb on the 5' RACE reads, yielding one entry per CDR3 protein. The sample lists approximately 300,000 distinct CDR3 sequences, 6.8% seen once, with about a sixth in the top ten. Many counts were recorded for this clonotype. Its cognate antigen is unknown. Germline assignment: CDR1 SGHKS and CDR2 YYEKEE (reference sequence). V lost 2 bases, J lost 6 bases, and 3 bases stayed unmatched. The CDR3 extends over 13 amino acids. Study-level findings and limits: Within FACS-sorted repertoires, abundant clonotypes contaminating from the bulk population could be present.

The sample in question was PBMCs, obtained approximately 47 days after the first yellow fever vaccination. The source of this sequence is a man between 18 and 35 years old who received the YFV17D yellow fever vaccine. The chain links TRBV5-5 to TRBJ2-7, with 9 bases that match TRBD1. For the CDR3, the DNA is TGTGCCAGCAGCTTAGAACAGGGGGCCGAGCAGTACTTC. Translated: CASSLEQGAEQYF.